One sample yielded the 21 T cell receptor beta chains listed below, sequenced in a study of blood T cells in healthy people across ages. Alongside a J-beta primer mix, a sample-barcoded 5' primer served in a second PCR lasting about 7 to 12 cycles. TCRdb passed the 5' RACE reads through MiXCR, listing each CDR3 protein once. This table has some 1.5 million distinct CDR3 sequences, 28% appearing once. Sequenced: blood. Source of these receptors: a woman aged 25 to 39 in good health.

The chain carries TRBV7-3 and TRBJ2-5; 11 nucleotides line up with TRBD2. The CDR3 extends over 16 amino acids. The V segment lost 1 base and the J segment 5 bases; nucleotides outside the gene matches: 6. The germline CDR1 and CDR2 sequences are SGHTA and FQGTGA. CDR3 DNA sequence: TGTGCCAGCAGCTTAATCGTGACTAGCGGGGCCGAGACCCAGTACTTC. Protein product: CASSLIVTSGAETQYF.

The chain has TRBV12-3 or TRBV12-4 and TRBJ1-2; weak D call: TRBD1 (6 bases). The CDR3 has 14 residues. The V and J ends lost 7 bases and 7 bases respectively, with 19 bases between them. In DNA form, the CDR3 reads TGTGCCAGCACCGGACCAGGGGCTTCTAGTGGCTACACCTTC. Translation gives CASTGPGASSGYTF.

Points on this clonotype: One base away lies a much larger clone, so this may be a sequencing read error. The rearrangement links TRBV29-1 to TRBJ2-4; no definite D call. The end of the DNA fits TRBJ2-7 better, so the J call may be wrong. The CDR3 contains 11 residues. Germline V gene data show CDR1 as SQVTM and CDR2 as ANQGSEA. The DNA of the CDR3 is TGCAGCGCGCTCATCGCCTACGAGCAGTACTTC. This sequence encodes CSALIAYEQYF.

The V and J genes are TRBV27 and TRBJ2-7; TRBD2 matches at 9 bases. V shed 6 bases and J 9 bases; nucleotides not matched to a gene: 12. Germline CDR1 and CDR2: MNHEY and SMNVEV (reference sequence). The CDR3 spans 14 residues. CDR3 DNA: TGTGCCAGCAGCGGGCGGGAGGGGACGGCTGTGCAGTACTTC. Translation gives CASSGREGTAVQYF.

This rearrangement joins TRBV12-5 to TRBJ1-2, with D tentatively TRBD1 (6 bases). CDR1 and CDR2 from the germline V gene are LGHNT and FRNRAP. The V end was cut by 7 bases, the J end by 1 base, with 7 bases between. There are 12 residues in the CDR3. The CDR3 DNA is TGTGCTAGTGAGGGGGTTAACTATGGCTACACCTTC. Translating gives CASEGVNYGYTF.

The chain combines TRBV7-9 with TRBJ2-3; D possibly corresponds to TRBD2 (6 bases). Germline V gene sequence: CDR1 SEHNR, CDR2 FQNEAQ (reference sequence). The V end was cut by 1 base, the J end by 6 bases, with 14 bases between. This CDR3 comprises 15 residues. This CDR3 is CASSLGAGTLDTQYF. The DNA of the CDR3 is TGTGCCAGCAGCTTAGGGGCGGGGACCTTGGATACGCAGTATTTT.

This clonotype was recorded a few times. The chain uses TRBV7-2 and TRBJ2-7; D gene unclear. Per germline, CDR1 SGHTA and CDR2 FQGNSA. The V and J ends lost 5 bases and 0 bases respectively, with 5 bases between them. This CDR3 has 12 amino acids. The CDR3, as DNA: TGTGCCAGCAGCATTATCTCCTACGAGCAGTACTTC. Encoded protein: CASSIISYEQYF.

V gene TRBV20-1 combines with J gene TRBJ2-2, with TRBD2 matching 8 bases. Germline assignment: CDR1 DFQATT and CDR2 SNEGSKA (reference sequence). The CDR3 loop spans 16 amino acids. Trimming at V came to 5 bases and at J to 7 bases, leaving 15 bases not matched to a gene. In DNA form, the CDR3 reads TGCAGTGCTGGCGCTACTAGCGGCAACCTTGGCGGGGAGCTGTTTTTT. Translated: CSAGATSGNLGGELFF.

There are many counts of this clonotype. The chain has TRBV7-2 and TRBJ2-1; TRBD1 might be the D (6 bases). V lost 8 bases to trimming and J lost 0 bases, with 14 bases between them. Germline CDR1 reads SGHTA; CDR2 reads FQGNSA. This CDR3 has 15 residues. In DNA, the CDR3 is TGTGCCAGCGGATTACAGGGTGTCTCCTACAATGAGCAGTTCTTC. As protein: CASGLQGVSYNEQFF.

Note on this clonotype: The germline gene is not matched at one end of the junction; a read error may be the cause. V is TRBV6-1 and J is TRBJ2-5; D gene uncertain. Near its end, the DNA agrees better with TRBJ2-7, so the J call may be wrong. CDR1 and CDR2 (germline): MNHNS, SASEGT. The CDR3 loop spans 13 amino acids. The CDR3 nucleotides are TGTGCCGGCAGTGAAGCGCGCGGAGACGAGCAGTACTTC. Protein: CAGSEARGDEQYF.

This clonotype was counted between two and nine times. The V call is TRBV12-3 or TRBV12-4, the J call TRBJ2-3, with 14 bases identical to TRBD2. CDR3 length: 19 residues. Trimming took 7 bases from V and 3 from J; bases not matched to a gene: 15. The CDR3 protein is CASNIRIGLAGGGTDTQYF. As DNA, the CDR3 is TGTGCCAGCAATATACGAATAGGACTAGCGGGAGGCGGGACAGATACGCAGTATTTT.

This clonotype showed up many times. The J gene is TRBJ1-2, the V gene TRBV10-2; the match to TRBD1 covers 8 bases. Germline assignment: CDR1 WSHSY and CDR2 SAAADI. V was pared by 10 bases and J by 2 bases, with 9 bases of the junction left unmatched. The CDR3 covers 14 residues. The CDR3 sequence is CATSFQGANYGYTF. The CDR3, as DNA: TGCGCCACCAGCTTCCAGGGGGCGAACTATGGCTACACCTTC.

This clonotype was observed a few times. The rearrangement uses TRBV20-1 and TRBJ1-1; 9 nucleotides agree with TRBD1. The CDR3 loop spans 12 amino acids. Germline CDR1 reads DFQATT; CDR2 reads SNEGSKA (reference sequence). V lost 4 bases, J lost 6 bases, and 3 bases stayed unmatched. In DNA, the CDR3 is TGCAGTGCTAACAGGGGGCAGGCTGAAGCTTTCTTT. It yields the protein CSANRGQAEAFF.

CDR3 coding DNA: TGTGCCAGCAGCCTCATCTGGGAGATCGGGGAGCTGTTTTTT. Amino acids: CASSLIWEIGELFF. The genes are TRBV7-9 and TRBJ2-2; D possibly corresponds to TRBD2 (5 bases). CDR3 size: 14 residues. Germline CDR1 SEHNR, CDR2 FQNEAQ (reference sequence). V lost 5 bases, J lost 7 bases, and 14 bases lay in between.

A remark on this clonotype: One end of the junction is discordant with germline, which a read error may explain. The CDR3 bases are TGTGCCAGCGGCGACAATAAGCAGTTCTTC. Protein sequence: CASGDNKQFF. This chain links TRBV11-1 with TRBJ2-1; D uncertain. Germline V gene sequence: CDR1 SGHAT, CDR2 FQDESV (reference sequence). This CDR3 region has 10 residues.

This clonotype was observed a handful of times. The chain recombines TRBV20-1 with TRBJ2-5, with D tentatively TRBD1 or TRBD2 (6 bases each). The CDR3 consists of 16 residues. V was trimmed by 0 bases and J by 4 bases, leaving 18 bases between them. The germline CDR1 and CDR2 sequences are DFQATT and SNEGSKA (reference sequence). Here the CDR3 DNA reads TGCAGTGCTAGAGATAAACCGGGGGCAAGTTTAGAGACCCAGTACTTC. This encodes CSARDKPGASLETQYF.

CDR3 in DNA: TGTGCCAGCTCACCACCTCACGTAGGGAACACTGAAGCTTTCTTT. Translation: CASSPPHVGNTEAFF. The chain joins TRBV18 to TRBJ1-1; unclear D gene. Trimming stripped 0 bases from V and 1 base from J, with 9 bases between. The CDR3 has 15 amino acids. Germline V lookup: CDR1 KGHSH, CDR2 LQKENI.

V usage is TRBV24-1 and J usage is TRBJ2-1, with TRBD2 identical over 14 bases. Germline V gene data show CDR1 as KGHDR and CDR2 as SFDVKD. V was pared by 10 bases and J by 6 bases, with 13 bases of the junction left unmatched. The CDR3 runs 17 residues. For the CDR3, the DNA is TGTGCCACTCGACTAGCGGGAGGGTTCGATACGCCCAATGAGCAGTTCTTC. Its protein product is CATRLAGGFDTPNEQFF.

The table lists this clonotype with many counts. DNA for the CDR3: TGTGCCAGCAGTTACGACCACACTCCCAAAGAGACCCAGTACTTC. Translation: CASSYDHTPKETQYF. The chain is built from TRBV6-5 and TRBJ2-5; D uncertain. Trimming took off 2 bases at V and 3 bases at J, with 13 bases between the two ends. The CDR3 is 15 amino acids. CDR1 and CDR2 from the germline V gene are MNHEY and SVGAGI.

On this clonotype itself: A read error may explain this, as a much larger clone is one base away. The CDR3, as DNA: TGCGCCAGCAGCTTCGGGGAGAAAAACATTCAGTACTTC. Its protein is CASSFGEKNIQYF. This rearrangement joins TRBV5-1 to TRBJ2-4; a possible D gene is TRBD2 (5 bases). This CDR3 spans 13 amino acids. The germline V gene encodes CDR1 SGHRS and CDR2 YFSETQ. With 2 bases removed from V and 4 bases from J, the gap between germline ends came to 7 bases.

The table lists this clonotype with a few counts. A much larger clonotype is one base distant, so this may be a read error. The V and J genes are TRBV7-9 and TRBJ2-3; D could derive from TRBD1 or TRBD2 (5 bases each). There are 17 residues in the CDR3. CDR1 is SEHNR and CDR2 is FQNEAQ in the germline V gene (reference sequence). CDR3 loop: CVSSEITSGRIDVTQYF. CDR3 bases: TGTGTCAGCAGCGAAATTACTTCGGGACGGATTGATGTTACGCAGTATTTT. Full variable domain (remainder filled in from reference TRBV7-9 and TRBJ2-3): DTGVSQNPRHKITKRGQNVTFRCDPISEHNRLYWYRQTLGQGPEFLTYFQNEAQLEKSRLLSDRFSAERPKGSFSTLEIQRTEQGDSAMYLCVSSEITSGRIDVTQYFGPGTRLTVL.